The rows below give T cell receptor beta chains drawn from one sample of a study of blood T cell repertoires in COVID-19. Using immunoSEQ multiplex PCR, the repertoire was profiled, and TCRdb retains in-frame clones only, with some absent. The data show fewer than 130,000 clones, roughly 76% seen once. Sequenced input: peripheral blood. These receptors all come from a woman in her sixties with acute or convalescent COVID-19. CDR3s include the opening cysteine and the closing phenylalanine or tryptophan. Each record gives: D gene, clone size, V gene, J gene, CDR3 DNA, CDR3 protein. D genes are given only for firm matches. Part of the rows lack a size; the others show once, few, many or a class for expanded clones.

-	-	TRBV28	TRBJ1-3	TGTGCCAGCAGAATGGGGGGGGTGTCTGGAAACACCATATATTTT	CASRMGGVSGNTIYF
TRBD1	once	TRBV6-2/TRBV6-3	TRBJ1-1	TGTGCCAGCAGTGACAGGGGCGGGATACTTGAAGCTTTCTTT	CASSDRGGILEAFF
TRBD1	-	TRBV6-6	TRBJ2-7	TGTGCCAGCAGTTACTCCGAGGGGGCAGGGGAGCAGTACTTC	CASSYSEGAGEQYF
-	-	TRBV2	TRBJ1-6	TGTGCCAGCAGTGCACAGAATTCACCCCTCCACTTT	CASSAQNSPLHF
TRBD2	-	TRBV7-2	TRBJ2-1	TGTGCCAGCAGCCCGGGACGGACTAGCGGGTACAATGAGCAGTTCTTC	CASSPGRTSGYNEQFF
-	many	TRBV15	TRBJ2-7	TGTGCCACCAGCAGAGTAGTTATTGGGGAGGTCTCTAACTCCTACGAGCAGTACTTC	CATSRVVIGEVSNSYEQYF
TRBD2	-	TRBV9	TRBJ2-3	TGTGCCAGCAGCCACGGAGGGCTAGCGGGGAGCACAGATACGCAGTATTTT	CASSHGGLAGSTDTQYF
TRBD1	-	TRBV27	TRBJ1-3	TGTGCCAGCAGCACATACGGACAGGGCTCTGGAAACACCATATATTTT	CASSTYGQGSGNTIYF
-	few	TRBV3-1/TRBV3-2	TRBJ1-5	TGTGCCAGCAGCCTAACAGCTGGGCCCCAGCATTTT	CASSLTAGPQHF
TRBD1	once	TRBV5-1	TRBJ2-3	TGCGCCAGCAGCTTAGGGGGACAGGCTAGCACAGATACGCAGTATTTT	CASSLGGQASTDTQYF
-	-	TRBV5-5	TRBJ1-1	TGTGCCAGCAGCTTGCAGATAATGAACACTGAAGCTTTCTTT	CASSLQIMNTEAFF
TRBD1	-	TRBV28	TRBJ1-2	TGTGCCAGCAGTTCCCATGGGACAGGGGGCGCGAGCGGCTACACCTTC	CASSSHGTGGASGYTF
-	-	TRBV6-5	TRBJ2-5	TGTGCCAGCAGTAGACAGACATTACAAGAGACCCAGTACTTC	CASSRQTLQETQYF
-	-	TRBV30	TRBJ1-1	TGTGCCTGGAGGGACGTCCGCAGGGGGAACACTGAAGCTTTCTTT	CAWRDVRRGNTEAFF
TRBD2	-	TRBV6-6	TRBJ2-3	TGTGCCAGCAGTTCAGTAGCGGGGGTAACAGATACGCAGTATTTT	CASSSVAGVTDTQYF
-	-	TRBV3-1/TRBV3-2	TRBJ1-1	TGTGCCAGCAGCCAAGGGTGGAGGACTGAAGCTTTCTTT	CASSQGWRTEAFF
-	-	TRBV27	TRBJ2-3	TGTGCCAGCAGCCGGCCGGGGACAGATACGCAGTATTTT	CASSRPGTDTQYF
-	-	TRBV7-3	TRBJ2-7	TGTGCCAGCAGCTTAAATGGTGACAGCACCTACGAGCAGTACTTC	CASSLNGDSTYEQYF
TRBD1	-	TRBV7-9	TRBJ1-2	TGTGCCAGCAGCTTAGGGACAGGGAATCCCCTCTATGGCTACACCTTC	CASSLGTGNPLYGYTF
TRBD1	-	TRBV5-1	TRBJ1-2	TGCGCCAGCAGCACCGGGACAGTCCTGAACTATGGCTACACCTTC	CASSTGTVLNYGYTF
TRBD1	-	TRBV30	TRBJ2-5	TGTGCCTGGGGGACAGGGGAAGTGGAGACCCAGTACTTC	CAWGTGEVETQYF
-	-	TRBV24-1	TRBJ1-5	TGTGCCACCAGTGACCCGGAAGGGACTCGGACCTCTCAGCCCCAGCATTTT	CATSDPEGTRTSQPQHF
TRBD1	few	TRBV7-2	TRBJ2-5	TGTGCCAGCAGCTTAGCCGGGACAGAAGAGACCCAGTACTTC	CASSLAGTEETQYF
TRBD1	few	TRBV29-1	TRBJ2-3	TGCAGCGTTATTGGACAGGGGTTGACAGATACGCAGTATTTT	CSVIGQGLTDTQYF
-	-	TRBV6-1	TRBJ1-2	TGTGCCAGCAGTGAAGCGAGCTCTAACTATGGCTACACCTTC	CASSEASSNYGYTF
-	-	TRBV7-8	TRBJ1-5	TGTGCCACCCGGGGGGTTAATAGCAATCAGCCCCAGCATTTT	CATRGVNSNQPQHF
TRBD1	few	TRBV5-1	TRBJ2-7	TGCGCCAGCAGCTTTACAGGGGTCGAGCAGTACTTC	CASSFTGVEQYF